These 25 T cell receptor beta chains share one sample of origin, sequenced in a study of cytomegalovirus exposure and HLA in healthy donors. This PCR relied on a set of 60 Vbeta primers and 13 Jbeta primers. The assay was immunoSEQ multiplex PCR, and TCRdb's table has in-frame clones only and misses some. In all, the sample yields some 150,000 clones. Sample: PBMCs. These receptors were taken from a woman between 18 and 29 years old in good health and CMV-seropositive.

This chain joins TRBV9 and TRBJ2-7; TRBD2 matches at 9 bases. This CDR3 is 14 amino acids long. Germline-derived CDR1 and CDR2 are SGDLS and YYNGEE. The V and J ends lost 4 bases and 4 bases, in that order; junction bases with no gene match: 6. The CDR3 nucleotides are TGTGCCAGCAGCCGCGGGGGGGATGAATACGAGCAGTACTTC. Translated, it gives CASSRGGDEYEQYF.

This chain connects TRBV19 to TRBJ1-2, with TRBD1 as a possible D gene (6 bases). Germline CDR1 reads LNHDA; CDR2 reads SQIVND (reference sequence). Trimming cost V 6 bases and J 8 bases, with 25 bases left between them. CDR3 length: 16 amino acids. The chain's CDR3 is CASSLIPGHQWEGYTF. CDR3 sequence (DNA): TGTGCCAGTAGCCTCATCCCGGGACATCAGTGGGAAGGCTACACCTTC.

The V call is TRBV7-9, the J call TRBJ2-1, with a weak D call TRBD2 (5 bases). Germline V lookup: CDR1 SEHNR, CDR2 FQNEAQ (reference sequence). The germline V and J ends were trimmed by 3 bases and 15 bases, with 12 bases remaining between them. CDR3 length: 11 residues. CDR3 DNA sequence: TGTGCCAGCAGCTTGTCCGGGATCCCGTTCTTC. Amino acids: CASSLSGIPFF.

The chain carries TRBV19 and TRBJ2-7; 8 nucleotides match TRBD1. The ends lost 4 bases at V and 3 bases at J; junction bases unmatched: 11. This CDR3 region has 16 residues. Per the germline V gene, CDR1 is LNHDA and CDR2 is SQIVND (reference sequence). The CDR3 DNA reads TGTGCCAGTAGTACAAAACCCGCAGGGGGCGGCTACGAGCAGTACTTC. This encodes CASSTKPAGGGYEQYF.

The V gene is TRBV30, the J gene TRBJ2-7; possible D gene TRBD1, 6 bases. Germline V gene sequence: CDR1 GTSNPN, CDR2 SVGIG (reference sequence). This CDR3 has 17 amino acids. Trimming pared 0 bases from V and 1 base from J, leaving 19 bases between. DNA for the CDR3: TGTGCCTGGAGTGTACGAGGGGGACGGGTCCTGTCCTACGAGCAGTACTTC. Its protein product is CAWSVRGGRVLSYEQYF. The variable domain in full, completed from reference TRBV30 and TRBJ2-7, reads SQTIHQWPATLVQPVGSPLSLECTVEGTSNPNLYWYRQAAGRGLQLLFYSVGIGQISSEVPQNLSASRPQDRQFILSSKKLLLSDSGFYLCAWSVRGGRVLSYEQYFGPGTRLTVT.

CDR3 region: CASSGQQGTEAFF. CDR3 sequence (DNA): TGTGCCAGCAGCGGACAACAGGGCACTGAAGCTTTCTTT. The rearrangement joins TRBV7-9 to TRBJ1-1; D perhaps matches TRBD1 (6 bases). This CDR3 contains 13 residues. CDR1 and CDR2 (germline): SEHNR, FQNEAQ (reference sequence). Trimming removed 5 bases at V and 4 bases at J, with 11 bases between. Complete variable domain (other parts from reference TRBV7-9 and TRBJ1-1): DTGVSQNPRHKITKRGQNVTFRCDPISEHNRLYWYRQTLGQGPEFLTYFQNEAQLEKSRLLSDRFSAERPKGSFSTLEIQRTEQGDSAMYLCASSGQQGTEAFFGQGTRLTVV.

V is TRBV19 and J is TRBJ2-3; the D gene is possibly TRBD1 (5 bases). Trimming cost V 7 bases and J 0 bases, with 14 bases left between them. Per the germline V gene, CDR1 is LNHDA and CDR2 is SQIVND (reference sequence). The length of the CDR3 is 15 residues. The CDR3 DNA follows: TGTGCCAGTATAAGCAGGGCTGGGAGCACAGATACGCAGTATTTT. It translates to CASISRAGSTDTQYF.

J is TRBJ2-1 and V is TRBV4-3; 7 nucleotides agree with TRBD1. Trimming took 0 bases from V and 0 from J; bases not matched to a gene: 2. The germline V gene has CDR1 LGHNA and CDR2 YSLEER. CDR3 size: 16 residues. The CDR3: CASSQERGRSYNEQFF. The CDR3 DNA follows: TGCGCCAGCAGCCAAGAAAGGGGGCGCTCCTACAATGAGCAGTTCTTC.

The gene calls are TRBV19 and TRBJ1-4; TRBD1 aligns across 7 bases. The CDR3 has 15 residues. The junction had 4 bases not matched to a gene; V was cut back by 4 bases and J by 2 bases. Per the germline V gene, CDR1 is LNHDA and CDR2 is SQIVND (reference sequence). The CDR3 DNA follows: TGTGCCAGTAGTAGAGGGGGCCGCACTAATGAAAAACTGTTTTTT. It translates to CASSRGGRTNEKLFF.

The rearrangement joins TRBV10-3 to TRBJ2-7, with D maybe TRBD1 (5 bases). Trimming stripped 2 bases from V and 0 bases from J, with 11 bases between. CDR3 length: 15 amino acids. Germline loops: CDR1 ENHRY, CDR2 SYGVKD. CDR3 region: CAISEERGISYEQYF. Written as DNA, the CDR3 is TGTGCCATCAGTGAGGAAAGGGGAATCTCCTACGAGCAGTACTTC.

Points on this clone: Germline is not matched at one junction end, which may reflect a read error. The CDR3 nucleotides are TGTGCCAGCTCACCGCTGGGCACTGAAGCCTTCTTT. Its translation is CASSPLGTEAFF. This chain connects TRBV18 to TRBJ1-1; D is unresolved. Germline V gene lookup returns CDR1 KGHSH and CDR2 LQKENI. CDR3 length: 12 residues. The variable domain in full, with the rest retrieved from reference TRBV18 and TRBJ1-1, is NAGVMQNPRHLVRRRGQEARLRCSPMKGHSHVYWYRQLPEEGLKFMVYLQKENIIDESGMPKERFSAEFPKEGPSILRIQQVVRGDSAAYFCASSPLGTEAFFGQGTRLTVV.

The chain joins TRBV7-9 to TRBJ1-3; no definite D call. CDR3 length: 12 residues. Germline CDR1 and CDR2: SEHNR and FQNEAQ (reference sequence). Trimming shortened V by 4 bases and J by 6 bases, and 7 bases separated the two germline ends. The DNA of the CDR3 is TGTGCCAGCAGCTCTAGAACAAACACCATATATTTT. It yields the protein CASSSRTNTIYF.

Remarks on this clone: One end of the junction varies from germline; a read error may be responsible. This chain joins TRBV4-3 and TRBJ1-1; a possible D gene is TRBD1 (6 bases). The CDR3 runs 17 residues. The germline gives CDR1 LGHNA, CDR2 YSLEER. In DNA, the CDR3 is TGCGCCAGCAACCAACGAGGTGGGGGCTTAGTGAACACTGAAGCTTTCTTT. This codes for CASNQRGGGLVNTEAFF.

The V and J genes are TRBV11-3 and TRBJ2-2; the D is unclear. Germline lookup yields CDR1 SGHNT and CDR2 YENEEA. Trimming stripped 0 bases from V and 8 bases from J, with 4 bases between. This CDR3 contains 12 residues. CDR3 bases: TGTGCCAGCAGCTTAGAGTTAGGGGAGCTGTTTTTT. Protein product: CASSLELGELFF.

The chain has TRBV5-5 and TRBJ1-2; D is unclear. The V gene lost 1 base and the J gene lost 2 bases, with 9 bases spanning the gap. Germline CDR1 SGHKS, CDR2 YYEKEE (reference sequence). CDR3 length: 14 amino acids. CDR3 sequence reads: CASSLLEVNYGYTF. Written as DNA, the CDR3 is TGTGCCAGCAGCTTGCTGGAGGTCAACTATGGCTACACCTTC.

The chain combines TRBV19 with TRBJ1-2, with 7 bases aligning to TRBD1. The germline V gene has CDR1 LNHDA and CDR2 SQIVND (reference sequence). The junction had 8 bases not matched to a gene; V was cut back by 7 bases and J by 3 bases. The CDR3 length is 14 residues. CDR3 protein: CASMPRGIHYGYTF. The CDR3 nucleotides read TGTGCCAGTATGCCCAGGGGGATTCACTATGGCTACACCTTC.

This sequence joins TRBV7-9 and TRBJ2-5, with TRBD1 as a possible D gene (6 bases). Trimming left V 2 bases short and J 2 bases short, with 12 bases between. CDR1 is SEHNR and CDR2 is FQNEAQ in the germline V gene (reference sequence). The CDR3 runs 15 residues. CDR3 sequence (DNA): TGTGCCAGCAGCTTAAGGGGGAAGCGGCAAGAGACCCAGTACTTC. This gives the protein CASSLRGKRQETQYF.

The V and J genes are TRBV29-1 and TRBJ1-1; TRBD1 agrees at 8 bases. The V gene end was trimmed by 7 bases and the J gene end by 6 bases; junction bases not matched to a gene: 7. CDR3 length: 12 residues. CDR1 and CDR2 from the germline V gene are SQVTM and ANQGSEA. The CDR3 coding sequence is TGCAGCGCCCCGTTACAGGGGGCTGAAGCTTTCTTT. Translation: CSAPLQGAEAFF.

The chain recombines TRBV15 with TRBJ2-7; 9 nucleotides line up with TRBD2. CDR1 and CDR2 (germline): LNHNV, YYDKDF (reference sequence). The junction had 10 bases not matched to a gene; V was cut back by 0 bases and J by 4 bases. This CDR3 region has 17 residues. The CDR3: CATSRDLGSSGTYEQYF. The CDR3 DNA sequence: TGTGCCACCAGCAGAGATTTGGGGTCTAGCGGGACATACGAGCAGTACTTC.

This chain links TRBV6-1 with TRBJ1-2; no clear D. Between the trimmed V and J ends, which lost 5 bases and 5 bases, there was a span of 9 bases. The CDR3 is 12 residues long. Per germline, CDR1 MNHNS and CDR2 SASEGT. The CDR3 DNA reads as TGTGCCAGCAGTTCCCCGCGGTATGGCTACACCTTC. Its translation: CASSSPRYGYTF.

The V and J genes are TRBV10-1 and TRBJ2-3; 10 bases are shared with TRBD1. This CDR3 has 15 residues. From germline, CDR1 is WNHNN and CDR2 SYGVQD (reference sequence). Trimming removed 6 bases from V and 8 bases from J; junction bases left unmatched: 11. DNA for the CDR3: TGCGCCAGCAGCCCCGGGACAGGGGTTATGGGTACGCAGTATTTT. It codes for CASSPGTGVMGTQYF.

The rearrangement links TRBV7-6 to TRBJ1-5, with D possibly TRBD1 on 5 matching bases. V was shortened by 5 bases and J by 2 bases, with 16 bases between the two germline ends. The CDR3 consists of 16 residues. Germline V gene data show CDR1 as SGHVS and CDR2 as FNYEAQ. CDR3 protein: CASSQRQMMGNQPQHF. The CDR3, as DNA: TGTGCCAGCAGCCAAAGACAGATGATGGGCAATCAGCCCCAGCATTTT.

For the CDR3, the DNA is TGTGCCAGCACCCCAGCGGGGGGGCTAGTTTCTTCGTTCTTC. This codes for CASTPAGGLVSSFF. V is TRBV2 and J is TRBJ2-1; 10 bases agree with TRBD2. Looked up from germline, CDR1 is SNHLY and CDR2 is FYNNEI. Trimming cost V 7 bases and J 15 bases; bases outside gene matches: 15. The CDR3 has 14 residues.

This chain joins TRBV5-1 and TRBJ2-2, with 9 bases fitting TRBD2. The trim removed 4 bases at V and 1 base at J, leaving 2 bases unmatched. CDR1 and CDR2 from the germline V gene are SGHRS and YFSETQ. CDR3 size: 15 residues. The CDR3 region is CASSTTSGNTGELFF. CDR3 sequence (DNA): TGCGCCAGCAGCACGACTAGCGGGAACACCGGGGAGCTGTTTTTT.

This rearrangement joins TRBV19 to TRBJ1-1; TRBD1 matches at 7 bases. The CDR3 sequence is 18 residues long. With 7 bases clipped from V and 0 bases from J, the junction kept 17 bases outside the gene matches. Germline CDR1 LNHDA, CDR2 SQIVND (reference sequence). The CDR3 coding sequence is TGTGCCAGTACCCCTGGGACAGCGCTACCTAATGTGAACACTGAAGCTTTCTTT. As protein: CASTPGTALPNVNTEAFF. The whole variable domain, filled in from reference TRBV19 and TRBJ1-1, reads DGGITQSPKYLFRKEGQNVTLSCEQNLNHDAMYWYRQDPGQGLRLIYYSQIVNDFQKGDIAEGYSVSREKKESFPLTVTSAQKNPTAFYLCASTPGTALPNVNTEAFFGQGTRLTVV.